This is a list of T cell receptor beta chains from one sample in a study of T cell changes during pregnancy in multiple sclerosis. Produced via immunoSEQ multiplex PCR; TCRdb's table is partial and in-frame only. The sample yields about 40,000 clones, 80% to 90% seen once. This specimen was peripheral blood, taken in the first trimester of pregnancy. These receptors were obtained from a female donor in good health, enrolled as a control in a pregnancy study. The CDR3 runs from the conserved cysteine through the conserved F or W. The order of the fields is J gene, V gene, CDR3 protein.

j_call: TRBJ1-6
v_call: TRBV5-1
cdr3_aa: CASSLATGGSYNSPLHF

j_call: TRBJ1-3
v_call: TRBV29-1
cdr3_aa: CSASMTPGGNTIYF

j_call: TRBJ1-4
v_call: TRBV4-2
cdr3_aa: CASSQPIHSTGQNEKLFF

j_call: TRBJ2-1
v_call: TRBV5-1
cdr3_aa: CASSPGTSGSNEQFF

j_call: TRBJ1-1
v_call: TRBV25-1
cdr3_aa: CASSENGRGEAFF

j_call: TRBJ1-4
v_call: TRBV29-1
cdr3_aa: CSVKGRLNEKLFF

j_call: TRBJ1-1
v_call: TRBV7-3
cdr3_aa: CASSPRRVNTEAFF

j_call: TRBJ2-7
v_call: TRBV27
cdr3_aa: CASSTTGEQYF

j_call: TRBJ2-1
v_call: TRBV27
cdr3_aa: CASSLPRGGEQFF

j_call: TRBJ2-4
v_call: TRBV21-1
cdr3_aa: CASSKVTGENIQYF

j_call: TRBJ2-3
v_call: TRBV6-1
cdr3_aa: CASSGGPVTDTQYF

j_call: TRBJ1-4
v_call: TRBV5-4
cdr3_aa: CASSLDRAGEKLFF

j_call: TRBJ2-3
v_call: TRBV28
cdr3_aa: CASSPFDTQYF

j_call: TRBJ1-4
v_call: TRBV29-1
cdr3_aa: CSVEDNISGEKLFF

j_call: TRBJ2-3
v_call: TRBV29-1
cdr3_aa: CSVEAAGLGAGTQYF

j_call: TRBJ2-5
v_call: TRBV2
cdr3_aa: CAGSGDNQETQYF

j_call: TRBJ2-7
v_call: TRBV2
cdr3_aa: CASSEARHISKQYF

j_call: TRBJ2-3
v_call: TRBV27
cdr3_aa: CASSSFTDTQYF

j_call: TRBJ2-4
v_call: TRBV10-3
cdr3_aa: CAISESSPNIQYF

j_call: TRBJ2-5
v_call: TRBV7-2
cdr3_aa: CASSLVPLAGPQETQYF

j_call: TRBJ2-1
v_call: TRBV4-2
cdr3_aa: CASSQDRRGGRVPPTQFF

j_call: TRBJ2-1
v_call: TRBV6-6
cdr3_aa: CASTERTGGYNEQFF

j_call: TRBJ2-2
v_call: TRBV30
cdr3_aa: CAVPQGGQDTGELFF

j_call: TRBJ2-1
v_call: TRBV9
cdr3_aa: CASSAEGLAVPNEQFF

j_call: TRBJ1-2
v_call: TRBV11-2
cdr3_aa: CASSLRTGFGYTF

j_call: TRBJ2-7
v_call: TRBV28
cdr3_aa: CASSPGTGRAYEQYF

j_call: TRBJ2-3
v_call: TRBV19
cdr3_aa: CASRNPGGRTDTQYF

j_call: TRBJ1-6
v_call: TRBV11-2
cdr3_aa: CASTLGTGGSPLHF

j_call: TRBJ1-3
v_call: TRBV10-2
cdr3_aa: CASSRSQASGNTIYF

j_call: TRBJ2-7
v_call: TRBV29-1
cdr3_aa: CSVEGDPYEQYF

j_call: TRBJ1-2
v_call: TRBV5-1
cdr3_aa: CASSLALGTGVDGYTF

j_call: TRBJ2-5
v_call: TRBV28
cdr3_aa: CASSPRLAGVEETQYF

j_call: TRBJ1-1
v_call: TRBV5-1
cdr3_aa: CASSGGQVEAFF

j_call: TRBJ2-7
v_call: TRBV19
cdr3_aa: CASSLQGYEQYF

j_call: TRBJ2-6
v_call: TRBV14
cdr3_aa: CASSPLAGDVLFGANVLTF

j_call: TRBJ2-2
v_call: TRBV5-5
cdr3_aa: CASNRIGLGTGELFF

j_call: TRBJ2-7
v_call: TRBV6-6
cdr3_aa: CASSYGLAGEQYF

j_call: TRBJ2-7
v_call: TRBV5-1
cdr3_aa: CASSPTGTGAYEQYF

j_call: TRBJ2-7
v_call: TRBV7-6
cdr3_aa: CASSFTFDGQGPYEQYF

j_call: TRBJ2-1
v_call: TRBV30
cdr3_aa: CAWGRRLHEQFF

j_call: TRBJ1-3
v_call: TRBV5-5
cdr3_aa: CASSPGGTGSGNTIYF

j_call: TRBJ1-1
v_call: TRBV5-1
cdr3_aa: CASTLGQSTVSEAFF

j_call: TRBJ1-3
v_call: TRBV6-4
cdr3_aa: CASSRDRSLLGSGNTIYF

j_call: TRBJ1-1
v_call: TRBV19
cdr3_aa: CASSRQNTEAFF

j_call: TRBJ2-1
v_call: TRBV7-2
cdr3_aa: CASSLGGGVYNEQFF